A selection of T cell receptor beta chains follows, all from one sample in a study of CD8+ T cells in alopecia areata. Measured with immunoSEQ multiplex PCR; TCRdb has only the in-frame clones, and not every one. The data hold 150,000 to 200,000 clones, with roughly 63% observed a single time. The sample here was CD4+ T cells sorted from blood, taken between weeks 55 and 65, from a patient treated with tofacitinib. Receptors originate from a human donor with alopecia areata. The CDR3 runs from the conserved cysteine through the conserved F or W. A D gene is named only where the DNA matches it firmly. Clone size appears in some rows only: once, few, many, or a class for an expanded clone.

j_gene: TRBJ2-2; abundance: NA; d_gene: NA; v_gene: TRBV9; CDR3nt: TGTGCCAGCAACCTCGATCACACCGGGGAGCTGTTTTTT; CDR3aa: CASNLDHTGELFF
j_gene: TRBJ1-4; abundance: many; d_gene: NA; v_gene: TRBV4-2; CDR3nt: TGTGCCAGCAGCCTCCTACAGGGCGGGACTAATGAAAAACTGTTTTTT; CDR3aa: CASSLLQGGTNEKLFF
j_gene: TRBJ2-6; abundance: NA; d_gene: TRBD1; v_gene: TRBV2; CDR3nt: TGTGCCAGCAGTAGGGACAGCGAACTGAGCTCTGGGGCCAACGTCCTGACTTTC; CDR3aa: CASSRDSELSSGANVLTF
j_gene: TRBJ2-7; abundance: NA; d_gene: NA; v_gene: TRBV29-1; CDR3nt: TGCAGCGTGGGGAGCGGAACCTACGAGCAGTACTTC; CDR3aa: CSVGSGTYEQYF
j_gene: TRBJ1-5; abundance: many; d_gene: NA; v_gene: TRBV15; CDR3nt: TGTGCCACCAGCAGAGACCCGGGGTTCAATCAGCCCCAGCATTTT; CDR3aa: CATSRDPGFNQPQHF
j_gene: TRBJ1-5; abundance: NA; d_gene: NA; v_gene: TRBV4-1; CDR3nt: TGCGCCAGCAGCTCCCCAACCCGGGACCTTCGGCGGCCCCAGCATTTT; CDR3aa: CASSSPTRDLRRPQHF
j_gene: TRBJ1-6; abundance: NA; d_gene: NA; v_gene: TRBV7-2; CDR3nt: TGTGCCAGCAGCTTTCGCAGCTATAATTCACCCCTCCACTTT; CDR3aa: CASSFRSYNSPLHF
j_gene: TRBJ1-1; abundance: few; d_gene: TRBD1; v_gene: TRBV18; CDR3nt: TGTGCCAGCTCACCAAAACAGGGGGAAGCTTTCTTT; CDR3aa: CASSPKQGEAFF
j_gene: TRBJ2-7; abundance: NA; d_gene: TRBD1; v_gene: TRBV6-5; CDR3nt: TGTGCCAGCAGTTACAGCGGACAGGGGTTTAAGCAGTACTTC; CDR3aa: CASSYSGQGFKQYF
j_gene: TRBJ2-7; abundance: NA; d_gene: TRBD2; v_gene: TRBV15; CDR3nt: TGTGCCACCAGCAGAGAGGGACTAGCGTACGAGCAGTACTTC; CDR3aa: CATSREGLAYEQYF
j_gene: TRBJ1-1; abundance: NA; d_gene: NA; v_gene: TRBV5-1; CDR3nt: TGCGCCAGCAGCCAATTCTCTACAGGGTCCACTGAAGCTTTCTTT; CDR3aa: CASSQFSTGSTEAFF
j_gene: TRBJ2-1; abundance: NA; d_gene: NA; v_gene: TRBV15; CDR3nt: TGTGCCACCAGCAGAGGAAAAGGGTCTGGGTCATACAATGAGCAGTTCTTC; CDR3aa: CATSRGKGSGSYNEQFF
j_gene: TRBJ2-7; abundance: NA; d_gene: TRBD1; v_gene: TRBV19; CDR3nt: TGTGCCAGTAGTACGACAGGGACCGGGTACGAGCAGTACTTC; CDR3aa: CASSTTGTGYEQYF
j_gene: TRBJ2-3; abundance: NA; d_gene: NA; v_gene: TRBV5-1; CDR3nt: TGCGCCAGCAGCTTGGCAGGGGCAGATACGCAGTATTTT; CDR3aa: CASSLAGADTQYF
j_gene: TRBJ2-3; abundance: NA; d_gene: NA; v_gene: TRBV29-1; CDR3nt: TGCAGCGTGGGGCCAGATACGCAGTATTTT; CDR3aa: CSVGPDTQYF
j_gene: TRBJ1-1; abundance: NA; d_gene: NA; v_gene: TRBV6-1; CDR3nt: TGTGCCAGCAGAGAGACGGTGAACACTGAAGCTTTCTTT; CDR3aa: CASRETVNTEAFF
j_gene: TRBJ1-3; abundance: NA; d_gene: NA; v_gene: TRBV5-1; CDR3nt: TGCGCCAGCAGCTTGGAGGGACGGATCTCTGGAAACACCATATATTTT; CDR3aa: CASSLEGRISGNTIYF
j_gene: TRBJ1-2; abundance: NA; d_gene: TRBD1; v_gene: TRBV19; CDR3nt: TGTGCCAGTAGTACAGCTGGGACAGGGGAGGCCTATGGCTACACCTTC; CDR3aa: CASSTAGTGEAYGYTF
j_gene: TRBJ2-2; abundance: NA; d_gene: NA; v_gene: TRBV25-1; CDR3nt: TGTGCCAGCAGTGAATCGACGACGTACGCCGGGGAGCTGTTTTTT; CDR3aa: CASSESTTYAGELFF
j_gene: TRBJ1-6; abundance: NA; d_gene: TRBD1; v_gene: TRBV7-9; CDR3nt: TGTGCCAGCCGAATAGCCGGGACAGACGATTCACCCCTCCACTTT; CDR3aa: CASRIAGTDDSPLHF
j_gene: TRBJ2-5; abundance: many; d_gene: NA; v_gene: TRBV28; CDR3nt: TGTGCCACCACGTTTGTGGGGGTTAGTGAGACCCAGTACTTC; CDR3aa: CATTFVGVSETQYF
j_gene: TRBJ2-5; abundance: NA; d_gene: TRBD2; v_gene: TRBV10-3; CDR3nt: TGTGCCACAAGTGGGCAGCGGGGGCCCCAAGAGACCCAGTACTTC; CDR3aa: CATSGQRGPQETQYF
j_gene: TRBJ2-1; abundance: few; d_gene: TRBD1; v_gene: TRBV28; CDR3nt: TGTGCCAGCAGGACAGGGGGCGCTGGGAATGAGCAGTTCTTC; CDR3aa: CASRTGGAGNEQFF
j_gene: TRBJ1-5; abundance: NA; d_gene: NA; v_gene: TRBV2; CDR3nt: TGTGCCACCCTGAGGGGGGCCGGACAGCCCCAGCATTTT; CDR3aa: CATLRGAGQPQHF
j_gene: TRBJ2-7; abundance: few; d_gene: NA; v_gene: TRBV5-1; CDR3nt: TGCGCCAGCAGCTTGGACAGGACTGGCGAGCAGTACTTC; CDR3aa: CASSLDRTGEQYF
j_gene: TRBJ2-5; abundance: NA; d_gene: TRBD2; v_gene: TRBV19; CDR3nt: TGTGCCAGTAGTAACGGTCGGGGGGGAGGGCTGGAGACCCAGTACTTC; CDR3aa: CASSNGRGGGLETQYF
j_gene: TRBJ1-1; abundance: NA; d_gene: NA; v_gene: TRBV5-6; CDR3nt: TGTGCCAGCAGCGCCACCTGGGCCACTGAAGCTTTCTTT; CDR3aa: CASSATWATEAFF
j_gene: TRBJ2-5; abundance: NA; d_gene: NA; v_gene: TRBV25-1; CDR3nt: TGTGCCAGCAGTGATAGGGGACGGGGAGTCGGGACCCAGTACTTC; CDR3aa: CASSDRGRGVGTQYF
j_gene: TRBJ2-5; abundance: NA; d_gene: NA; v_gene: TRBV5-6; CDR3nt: TGTGCCAGCAGTTTTGCGGGGGCGGTACAAGAGACCCAGTACTTC; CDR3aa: CASSFAGAVQETQYF
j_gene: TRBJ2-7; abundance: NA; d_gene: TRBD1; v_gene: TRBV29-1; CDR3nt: TGCAGCGTTGTAAAGGACAGGGGGGCCTACGAGCAGTACTTC; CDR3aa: CSVVKDRGAYEQYF
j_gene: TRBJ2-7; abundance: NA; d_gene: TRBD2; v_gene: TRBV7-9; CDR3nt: TGTGCCAGCAGCTATAGCGGGGGGTACGAGCAGTACTTC; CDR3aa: CASSYSGGYEQYF
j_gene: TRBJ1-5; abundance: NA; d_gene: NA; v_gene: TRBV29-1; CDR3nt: TGCAGCCCCGCCGCGGAAAGCAATCAGCCCCAGCATTTT; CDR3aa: CSPAAESNQPQHF
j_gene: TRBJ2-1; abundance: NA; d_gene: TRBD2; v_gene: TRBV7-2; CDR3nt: TGTGCCAGCAGCTTGGGACTAGCGGGGGTTGGGTTCTTC; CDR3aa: CASSLGLAGVGFF
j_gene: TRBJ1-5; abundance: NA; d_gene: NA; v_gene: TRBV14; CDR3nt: TGTGCCAGCAGCCAGTCAGGGGCAGGTCAGCCCCAGCATTTT; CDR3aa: CASSQSGAGQPQHF
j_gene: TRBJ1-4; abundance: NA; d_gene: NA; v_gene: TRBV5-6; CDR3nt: TGTGCCAGCAGCTTGGCCGCGTCGAATGAAAAACTGTTTTTT; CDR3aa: CASSLAASNEKLFF
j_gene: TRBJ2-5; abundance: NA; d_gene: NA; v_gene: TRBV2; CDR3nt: TGTGCCAGCAAGACCCAAGAGACCCAGTACTTC; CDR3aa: CASKTQETQYF
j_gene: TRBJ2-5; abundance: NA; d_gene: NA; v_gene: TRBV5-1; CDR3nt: TGCGCCAGCAGCTTAGGACACACCCAAGAGACCCAGTACTTC; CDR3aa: CASSLGHTQETQYF
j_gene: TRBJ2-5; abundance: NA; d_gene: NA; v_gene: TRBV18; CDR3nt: TGTGCCAGCTCACTCTACCAACAAGAGACCCAGTACTTC; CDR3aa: CASSLYQQETQYF
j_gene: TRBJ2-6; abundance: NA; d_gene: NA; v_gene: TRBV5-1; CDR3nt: TGCGCCAGCAGCTTGGACCCGCCTGGGACAAGGACCTCTGGGGCCAACGTCCTGACTTTC; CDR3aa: CASSLDPPGTRTSGANVLTF
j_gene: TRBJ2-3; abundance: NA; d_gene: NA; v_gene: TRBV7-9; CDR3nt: TGTGCCAGCAGCGCAACTAGCACAGATACGCAGTATTTT; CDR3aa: CASSATSTDTQYF
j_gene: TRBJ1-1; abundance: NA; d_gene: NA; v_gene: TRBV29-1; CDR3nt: TGCAGCGTTTCGGCCACGAACAGGGTGGTGAACACTGAAGCTTTCTTT; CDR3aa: CSVSATNRVVNTEAFF
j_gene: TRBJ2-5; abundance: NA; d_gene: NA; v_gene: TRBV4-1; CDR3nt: TGCGCCAGCAGCCTCGTGGCAGGCGAGACCCAGTACTTC; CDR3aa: CASSLVAGETQYF
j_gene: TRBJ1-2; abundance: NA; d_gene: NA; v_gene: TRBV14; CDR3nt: TGTGCCAGCAGCCAAGTCAGGGAAGGATATCGCTACACCTTC; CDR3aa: CASSQVREGYRYTF
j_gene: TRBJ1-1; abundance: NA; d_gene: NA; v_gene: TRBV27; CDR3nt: TGTGCCAGCAGTTTAGTTCTGGGGGCTGAAGCTTTCTTT; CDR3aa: CASSLVLGAEAFF
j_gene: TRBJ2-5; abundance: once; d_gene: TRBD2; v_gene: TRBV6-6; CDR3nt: TGTGCCAGCAGTTTCCCCGGGACTAGTGTTGTGGCCCAGTACTTC; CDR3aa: CASSFPGTSVVAQYF
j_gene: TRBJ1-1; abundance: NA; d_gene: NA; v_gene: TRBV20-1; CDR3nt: TGCAGTGCTACAGAAGCTTTCTTT; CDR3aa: CSATEAFF
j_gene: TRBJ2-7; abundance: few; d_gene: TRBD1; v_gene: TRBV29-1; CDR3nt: TGCAGCGTTGGGGACAGGGGAAACGAGTACTTC; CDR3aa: CSVGDRGNEYF
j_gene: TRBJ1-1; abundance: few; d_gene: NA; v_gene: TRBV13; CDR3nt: TGTGCCAGCAGCTGGGCCGGGAACACTGAAGCTTTCTTT; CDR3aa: CASSWAGNTEAFF
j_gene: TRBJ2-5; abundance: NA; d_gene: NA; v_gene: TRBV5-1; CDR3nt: TGCGCCAGCAGCTGGGGGTCCCAAGAGACCCAGTACTTC; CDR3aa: CASSWGSQETQYF
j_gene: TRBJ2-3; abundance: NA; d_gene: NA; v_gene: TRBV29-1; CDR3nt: TGCAGCGCCTATTTACTAGCCAATTCCCTCACAGATACGCAGTATTTT; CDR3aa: CSAYLLANSLTDTQYF
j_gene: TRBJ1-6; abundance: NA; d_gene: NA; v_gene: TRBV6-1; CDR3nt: TGTGCCAGCATTGACCAGGCTTCACCCCTCCACTTT; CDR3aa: CASIDQASPLHF
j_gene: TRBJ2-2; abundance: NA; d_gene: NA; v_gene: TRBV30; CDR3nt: TGTGCCTGGAGTGTTAGAACCGGGGAGCTGTTTTTT; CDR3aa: CAWSVRTGELFF
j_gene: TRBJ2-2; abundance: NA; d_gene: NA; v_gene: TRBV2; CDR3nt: TGTGCCAGCAGGAGGTTGGGGGACACCGGGGAGCTGTTTTTT; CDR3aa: CASRRLGDTGELFF
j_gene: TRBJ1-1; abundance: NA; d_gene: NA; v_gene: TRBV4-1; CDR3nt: TGCGCCAGCAGCCAAGAGGGCCTCAGGGGAACTGAAGCTTTCTTT; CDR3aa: CASSQEGLRGTEAFF
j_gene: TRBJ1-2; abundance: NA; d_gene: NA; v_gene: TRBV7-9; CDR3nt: TGTGCCAGCAGCTTATCCCAGGGCGGGGGCTACACCTTC; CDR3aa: CASSLSQGGGYTF
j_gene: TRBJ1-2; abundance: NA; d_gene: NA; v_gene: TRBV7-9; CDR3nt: TGTGCCAGCAGCTTAGCGGACACCTTC; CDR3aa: CASSLADTF
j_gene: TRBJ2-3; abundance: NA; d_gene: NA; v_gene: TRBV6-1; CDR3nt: TGTGCCAGCAGTGAAGTAAGGGGTAATGGAGATACGCAGTATTTT; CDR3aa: CASSEVRGNGDTQYF
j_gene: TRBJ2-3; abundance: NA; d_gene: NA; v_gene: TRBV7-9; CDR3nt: TGTGCCAGCAGCTTAGAGTGGGGAAGCACAGATACGCAGTATTTT; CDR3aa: CASSLEWGSTDTQYF
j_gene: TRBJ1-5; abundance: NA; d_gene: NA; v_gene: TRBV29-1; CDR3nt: TGCAGCGTTGACAGGGGCAGCAATCAGCCCCAGCATTTT; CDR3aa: CSVDRGSNQPQHF
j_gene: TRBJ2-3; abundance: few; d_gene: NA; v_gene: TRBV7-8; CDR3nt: TGTGCCAGCAGCTTAGCCGGGACATTTAGCACAGATACGCAGTATTTT; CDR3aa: CASSLAGTFSTDTQYF